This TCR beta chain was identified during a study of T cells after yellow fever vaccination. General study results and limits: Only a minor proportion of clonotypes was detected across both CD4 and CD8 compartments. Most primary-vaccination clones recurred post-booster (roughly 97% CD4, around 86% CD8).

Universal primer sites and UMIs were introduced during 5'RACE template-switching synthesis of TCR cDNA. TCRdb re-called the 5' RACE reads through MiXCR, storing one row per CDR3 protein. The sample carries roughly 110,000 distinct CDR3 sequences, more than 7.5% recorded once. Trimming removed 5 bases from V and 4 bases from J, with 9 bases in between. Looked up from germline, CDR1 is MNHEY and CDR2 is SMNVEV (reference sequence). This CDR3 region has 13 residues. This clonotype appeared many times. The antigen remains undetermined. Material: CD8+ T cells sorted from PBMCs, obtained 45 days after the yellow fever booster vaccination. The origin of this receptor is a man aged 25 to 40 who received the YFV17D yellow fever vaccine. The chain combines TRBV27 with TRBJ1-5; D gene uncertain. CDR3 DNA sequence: TGTGCCAGCAGTCCCTCCCTGAATCAGCCCCAGCATTTT. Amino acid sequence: CASSPSLNQPQHF.